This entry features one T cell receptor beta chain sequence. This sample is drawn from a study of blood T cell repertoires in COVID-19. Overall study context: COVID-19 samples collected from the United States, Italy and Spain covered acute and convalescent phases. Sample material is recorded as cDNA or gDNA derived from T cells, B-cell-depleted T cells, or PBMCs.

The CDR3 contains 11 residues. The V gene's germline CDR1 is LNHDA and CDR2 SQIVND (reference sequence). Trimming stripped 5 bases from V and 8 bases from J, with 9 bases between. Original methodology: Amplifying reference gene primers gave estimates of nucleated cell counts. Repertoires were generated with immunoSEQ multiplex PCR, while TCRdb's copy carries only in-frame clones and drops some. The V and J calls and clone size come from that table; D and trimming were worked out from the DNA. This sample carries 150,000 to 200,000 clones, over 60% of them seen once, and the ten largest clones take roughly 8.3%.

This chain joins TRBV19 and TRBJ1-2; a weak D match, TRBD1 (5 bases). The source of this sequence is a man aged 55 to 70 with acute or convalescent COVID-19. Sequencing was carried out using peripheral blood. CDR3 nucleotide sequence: TGTGCCAGTAGTCCGGGGGACGGCTACACCTTC. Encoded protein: CASSPGDGYTF. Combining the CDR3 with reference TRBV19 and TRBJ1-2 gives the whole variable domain DGGITQSPKYLFRKEGQNVTLSCEQNLNHDAMYWYRQDPGQGLRLIYYSQIVNDFQKGDIAEGYSVSREKKESFPLTVTSAQKNPTAFYLCASSPGDGYTFGSGTRLTVV.